The 6 T cell receptor beta chains presented below share a single source sample, sequenced in a study of blood T cell repertoires in COVID-19. Produced via immunoSEQ multiplex PCR; TCRdb's table is partial and in-frame only. The sample carries 130,000 to 150,000 clones, approximately 85% recorded once. Input material: peripheral blood. These receptors came from a woman in her sixties with COVID-19, enrolled during active disease.

The rearrangement joins TRBV7-6 to TRBJ1-5, with TRBD1 as a possible D gene (6 bases). The CDR3 spans 16 residues. Trimming shortened V by 1 base and J by 0 bases, and 10 bases separated the two germline ends. Germline values: CDR1 SGHVS, CDR2 FNYEAQ. The CDR3 DNA follows: TGTGCCAGCAGCTTAGAGGGACACCGTAGCAATCAGCCCCAGCATTTT. Translating it yields CASSLEGHRSNQPQHF. Full variable domain (remainder filled in from reference TRBV7-6 and TRBJ1-5): GAGVSQSPRYKVTKRGQDVALRCDPISGHVSLYWYRQALGQGPEFLTYFNYEAQQDKSGLPNDRFSAERPEGSISTLTIQRTEQRDSAMYRCASSLEGHRSNQPQHFGDGTRLSIL.

CDR3 sequence: CASSHGQTYEQYF. For the CDR3, the DNA is TGTGCCAGCAGCCATGGGCAGACCTACGAGCAGTACTTC. The chain carries TRBV7-2 and TRBJ2-7, with D unresolved. The germline CDR1 and CDR2 sequences are SGHTA and FQGNSA. V lost 5 bases and J 2 bases, leaving 10 bases between the germline ends. This CDR3 is built from 13 residues.

V is TRBV30 and J is TRBJ2-1, with TRBD1 identical over 8 bases. The ends lost 8 bases at V and 2 bases at J; junction bases unmatched: 8. CDR1 is GTSNPN and CDR2 is SVGIG in the germline V gene (reference sequence). The CDR3 loop spans 14 amino acids. The CDR3 here is CALLQDRAYNEQFF. The DNA of the CDR3 is TGTGCCCTACTCCAGGACAGGGCCTACAATGAGCAGTTCTTC.

The chain couples TRBV19 to TRBJ2-3; possibly TRBD2 for D (6 bases). V was pared by 5 bases and J by 2 bases, with 23 bases between. Germline V gene data show CDR1 as LNHDA and CDR2 as SQIVND (reference sequence). This CDR3 has 18 residues. CDR3 amino acids: CASSSLGEQGGTTDTQYF. The CDR3 nucleotides are TGTGCCAGTAGTTCCCTCGGGGAGCAGGGAGGAACCACAGATACGCAGTATTTT.

The table lists this clone with a few counts. V gene TRBV2 combines with J gene TRBJ2-1; D is unclear. Looked up from germline, CDR1 is SNHLY and CDR2 is FYNNEI. There are 11 residues in the CDR3. The germline V and J ends were trimmed by 5 bases and 4 bases, with 3 bases remaining between them. The CDR3 DNA reads as TGTGCCAGCAGTCAGTACAATGAGCAGTTCTTC. Protein product: CASSQYNEQFF. Filled out from reference TRBV2 and TRBJ2-1, the complete variable domain reads EPEVTQTPSHQVTQMGQEVILRCVPISNHLYFYWYRQILGQKVEFLVSFYNNEISEKSEIFDDQFSVERPDGSNFTLKIRSTKLEDSAMYFCASSQYNEQFFGPGTRLTVL.

This chain links TRBV3-1 (or the pseudogene TRBV3-2) with TRBJ1-3; no clear D. The CDR3 is 15 residues long. Germline CDR1 and CDR2: LGHDT and YNNKEL (reference sequence). Trimming shortened V by 4 bases and J by 0 bases, and 10 bases separated the two germline ends. The CDR3 protein is CASSPGLRSGNTIYF. CDR3 sequence (DNA): TGTGCCAGCAGCCCTGGACTCCGCTCTGGAAACACCATATATTTT.